Below are 23 T cell receptor beta chains sequenced from a single sample in a study of blood T cell repertoires in COVID-19. The assay was immunoSEQ multiplex PCR, and TCRdb's table has in-frame clones only and misses some. The data contain roughly 180,000 clones, 85% of them singletons. The sample consisted of PBMCs or T cells enriched from blood (not recorded which). The receptor set was obtained from a middle-aged man who had recovered from COVID-19.

This clone occurred once. The DNA for the CDR3 is TGTGCCAGCAGCTTCGACAGTTCCTATGGCTACACCTTC. Encoded protein: CASSFDSSYGYTF. The chain has TRBV5-4 and TRBJ1-2, with a weak D call TRBD1 (5 bases). The CDR3 consists of 13 residues. From germline, CDR1 is SGHNT and CDR2 YYREEE (reference sequence). Trimming pared 2 bases from V and 4 bases from J, leaving 9 bases between.

The chain joins TRBV18 to TRBJ2-7; unclear D gene. Germline V lookup: CDR1 KGHSH, CDR2 LQKENI. This CDR3 region has 14 residues. V lost 6 bases and J lost 4, with 16 bases in between. CDR3: CASSQAGLGYEQYF. In DNA, the CDR3 is TGTGCCAGCTCCCAGGCTGGCCTTGGGTACGAGCAGTACTTC.

The V gene is TRBV30, the J gene TRBJ2-7; TRBD1 might be the D (6 bases). The germline CDR1 and CDR2 sequences are GTSNPN and SVGIG (reference sequence). Trimming removed 0 bases at V and 5 bases at J, with 11 bases between. The length of the CDR3 is 13 residues. CDR3 nucleotides: TGTGCCTGGAGTGTGCCAGGGGCAAACGAGCAGTACTTC. It is translated as CAWSVPGANEQYF.

The sample holds a few counts of this clone. The chain couples TRBV6-5 to TRBJ1-3; 8 bases are a match to TRBD1. Germline lookup yields CDR1 MNHEY and CDR2 SVGAGI. This CDR3 is built from 15 residues. V lost 6 bases, J lost 1 base, and 5 bases stayed unmatched. The CDR3 spells CASSQRQGSGNTIYF. The CDR3 nucleotides read TGTGCCAGCAGCCAAAGACAGGGGTCTGGAAACACCATATATTTT.

The V gene is TRBV30, the J gene TRBJ1-1; 11 bases map to TRBD1. Germline V gives CDR1 GTSNPN, CDR2 SVGIG (reference sequence). The J segment lost 5 bases and the V segment lost 2 bases, leaving 7 bases of the junction unmatched. The CDR3 contains 15 residues. The CDR3 loop reads CAWSKGQGAGTEAFF. DNA of the CDR3: TGTGCCTGGAGTAAAGGACAGGGGGCTGGTACTGAAGCTTTCTTT.

This clone has a handful of counts. The V gene is TRBV28, the J gene TRBJ2-2, with 7 bases fitting TRBD1. With V trimmed by 0 bases and J by 5 bases, 9 bases remained unmatched. There are 17 residues in the CDR3. Germline V lookup: CDR1 MDHEN, CDR2 SYDVKM. The CDR3 nucleotides are TGTGCCAGCAGTTTATGGGCCGGGACAGCTATTACCGGGGAGCTGTTTTTT. Residues: CASSLWAGTAITGELFF. The variable domain in full, completed from reference TRBV28 and TRBJ2-2, reads DVKVTQSSRYLVKRTGEKVFLECVQDMDHENMFWYRQDPGLGLRLIYFSYDVKMKEKGDIPEGYSVSREKKERFSLILESASTNQTSMYLCASSLWAGTAITGELFFGEGSRLTVL.

The chain carries TRBV7-6 and TRBJ2-7; weak D call: TRBD2 (7 bases). This CDR3 is built from 15 residues. Germline CDR1 is SGHVS and CDR2 is FNYEAQ. The V end lost 2 bases, the J end lost 3 bases, and 14 bases lay between the germline ends. DNA for the CDR3: TGTGCCAGCAGCTTAAGTCGGGGGGCCAGCTACGAGCAGTACTTC. This translates into CASSLSRGASYEQYF. The entire variable domain, with the rest obtained from reference TRBV7-6 and TRBJ2-7, is as follows: GAGVSQSPRYKVTKRGQDVALRCDPISGHVSLYWYRQALGQGPEFLTYFNYEAQQDKSGLPNDRFSAERPEGSISTLTIQRTEQRDSAMYRCASSLSRGASYEQYFGPGTRLTVT.

The chain links TRBV11-2 to TRBJ1-6; perhaps TRBD1 as D (5 bases). This CDR3 spans 12 amino acids. Germline assignment: CDR1 SGHAT and CDR2 FQNNGV. Trimming removed 6 bases at V and 8 bases at J, with 8 bases between. CDR3 nucleotide sequence: TGTGCCAGCAGTCGGGGGGATTCACCCCTCCACTTT. The encoded protein is CASSRGDSPLHF.

V is TRBV5-4 and J is TRBJ1-6; D ambiguous. Trimming stripped 2 bases from V and 11 bases from J, with 14 bases between. The CDR3 extends over 14 amino acids. Germline V gene data show CDR1 as SGHNT and CDR2 as YYREEE (reference sequence). CDR3 sequence (DNA): TGTGCCAGCAGCTTAAGAACAGTCGGGACACCCCTCCACTTT. This translates into CASSLRTVGTPLHF.

The table lists this clone with a few counts. The chain links TRBV5-4 to TRBJ2-2; TRBD1 agrees at 9 bases. V was clipped by 0 bases and J by 4 bases; unmatched bases: 4. Germline lookup yields CDR1 SGHNT and CDR2 YYREEE (reference sequence). The CDR3 runs to 16 residues. This chain's CDR3 is CASSLGGQGFTGELFF. DNA for the CDR3: TGTGCCAGCAGCTTGGGGGGACAGGGTTTCACCGGGGAGCTGTTTTTT. Together with reference TRBV5-4 and TRBJ2-2, the CDR3 gives the full variable domain: ETGVTQSPTHLIKTRGQQVTLRCSSQSGHNTVSWYQQALGQGPQFIFQYYREEENGRGNFPPRFSGLQFPNYSSELNVNALELDDSALYLCASSLGGQGFTGELFFGEGSRLTVL.

This clone has a count of ten or more. The chain is built from TRBV6-4 and TRBJ2-2, with D possibly matching TRBD1 (5 bases). The CDR3 sequence is 13 residues long. V lost 4 bases to trimming and J lost 3 bases, with 6 bases between them. Germline CDR1 and CDR2: MRHNA and SNTAGT. CDR3 in amino acids: CASSARDTGELFF. For the CDR3, the DNA is TGTGCCAGCAGTGCCAGGGACACCGGGGAGCTGTTTTTT.

The rearrangement uses TRBV14 and TRBJ1-2; D not resolved. Germline lookup yields CDR1 SGHDN and CDR2 FVKESK. The V gene lost 4 bases and the J gene lost 1 base, with 7 bases spanning the gap. The CDR3 runs 13 residues. The CDR3 reads CASSRNSNYGYTF. The CDR3 DNA reads as TGTGCCAGCAGCCGGAACAGTAACTATGGCTACACCTTC.

V is TRBV7-9 and J is TRBJ2-3, with 13 bases aligning to TRBD2. V shed 6 bases and J 9 bases; nucleotides not matched to a gene: 6. The germline CDR1 and CDR2 sequences are SEHNR and FQNEAQ (reference sequence). This CDR3 comprises 14 residues. Here the CDR3 reads CASSSGTSGKTQYF. The CDR3 nucleotides are TGTGCCAGCAGTTCCGGGACTAGCGGGAAGACGCAGTATTTT.

CDR3 DNA: TGTGCCAGCAGCACAGGACACTATGGCTACACCTTC. It encodes CASSTGHYGYTF. The V gene is TRBV9, the J gene TRBJ1-2, with a tentative D call TRBD1 (5 bases). Trimming removed 4 bases from V and 3 bases from J, with 7 bases in between. This CDR3 has 12 amino acids. CDR1 and CDR2 from the germline V gene are SGDLS and YYNGEE.

The J gene is TRBJ1-2, the V gene TRBV5-4; no reliable D call. The CDR3 runs to 14 residues. Trimming took 0 bases from V and 8 from J, leaving 14 bases between them. CDR1 and CDR2 from the germline V gene are SGHNT and YYREEE (reference sequence). The CDR3 DNA reads as TGTGCCAGCAGCTTGGTAGGACTGGTCGAGGGCTACACCTTC. Protein: CASSLVGLVEGYTF.

The V call is TRBV5-8, the J call TRBJ2-2; D possibly corresponds to TRBD2 (6 bases). Germline CDR1 and CDR2: SGHTS and YDEGEE. V was clipped by 2 bases and J by 0 bases, with 11 bases between them. This CDR3 is 16 amino acids long. This CDR3 reads CASSFRGIPNTGELFF. DNA of the CDR3: TGTGCCAGCAGCTTCCGCGGGATCCCGAACACCGGGGAGCTGTTTTTT. The full variable domain, in which reference TRBV5-8 and TRBJ2-2 provide the parts outside the CDR3, is EAGVTQSPTHLIKTRGQQATLRCSPISGHTSVYWYQQALGLGLQFLLWYDEGEERNRGNFPPRFSGRQFPNYSSELNVNALELEDSALYLCASSFRGIPNTGELFFGEGSRLTVL.

V and J are TRBV18 and TRBJ2-1; 10 bases fit TRBD1. V lost 5 bases to trimming and J lost 7 bases; unmatched junction nucleotides: 5. Germline V gives CDR1 KGHSH, CDR2 LQKENI. The CDR3 is 14 residues long. The DNA of the CDR3 is TGTGCCAGCTCAGGGACAGGGGTAGATAATGAGCAGTTCTTC. Its translation is CASSGTGVDNEQFF.

This clone turned up a few times. One junction end disagrees with the germline gene, perhaps due to a read error. As DNA, the CDR3 is TGTGCCAGCAGTGCGCAGGCTGGGCCCCACTTC. It codes for CASSAQAGPHF. This sequence joins TRBV2 and TRBJ2-7; D gene uncertain. Germline-derived CDR1 and CDR2 are SNHLY and FYNNEI. The CDR3 totals 11 residues.

J is TRBJ2-7 and V is TRBV12-2; the table's D gene call, TRBD1, was not cross checked with the DNA. TRBV12-2 is shown as a pseudogene. The CDR3 runs to 12 residues. In DNA, the CDR3 is TGTGGGACGACAGCCGCCTCCTACGAGCAGTACTTC. Encoded protein: CGTTAASYEQYF.

This chain joins TRBV12-5 and TRBJ2-6; 8 nucleotides agree with TRBD1. This CDR3 comprises 18 residues. The trim removed 3 bases at V and 1 base at J, leaving 8 bases unmatched. The germline V gene encodes CDR1 LGHNT and CDR2 FRNRAP. The CDR3 coding sequence is TGTGCTAGTGGTTTTGCGGCAGGGGGCAGATCTGGGGCCAACGTCCTGACTTTC. This gives the protein CASGFAAGGRSGANVLTF.

This chain uses TRBV6-7 with TRBJ2-1, with a possible D match to TRBD2 (5 bases). TRBV6-7 is annotated as an ORF whose role is uncertain. The CDR3 spans 13 residues. Trimming removed 0 bases at V and 9 bases at J, with 9 bases between. CDR3 loop: CASSYSGEGEQFF. The CDR3 DNA reads as TGTGCCAGCAGTTACTCGGGTGAGGGTGAGCAGTTCTTC.

The chain is built from TRBV6-1 and TRBJ1-2; tentatively, D is TRBD1 (6 bases). The CDR3 contains 14 residues. Germline assignment: CDR1 MNHNS and CDR2 SASEGT. The V gene lost 3 bases and the J gene lost 6 bases, with 14 bases spanning the gap. The CDR3 bases are TGTGCCAGCAGTGAGATGGGGGGGCGCGATGGCTACACCTTC. Its translation: CASSEMGGRDGYTF.

V is TRBV2 and J is TRBJ2-5; 8 nucleotides match TRBD1. Germline V gives CDR1 SNHLY, CDR2 FYNNEI. This CDR3 contains 14 residues. Trimming cost V 6 bases and J 2 bases; bases outside gene matches: 5. The chain's CDR3 is CASRWTGLQETQYF. The CDR3 DNA reads as TGTGCCAGCAGGTGGACAGGGTTACAAGAGACCCAGTACTTC.